Listed here are 5 T cell receptor beta chains from one sample, sequenced in a study of blood T cell repertoires in COVID-19. The data were produced by immunoSEQ multiplex PCR, yet TCRdb's version contains in-frame clones alone and is incomplete. The data contain fewer than 250,000 clones, 70% to 90% of them seen just once; the ten biggest clones take up under 14%. The sequenced material came from PBMCs or T cells enriched from blood (not recorded which). These receptors were obtained from a man between 25 and 39 years old who had recovered from COVID-19.

The J gene is TRBJ2-7, the V gene TRBV21-1; the D call in the table, TRBD1, was not verified against the DNA. TRBV21-1 is tagged as a pseudogene. The CDR3 length is 16 residues. CDR3 residues: CASSKAQGQGNYEQYF. The CDR3 DNA is TGTGCCAGCAGCAAAGCGCAGGGACAGGGGAACTACGAGCAGTACTTC.

The genes are TRBV6-5 and TRBJ1-3; no clear D gene. This CDR3 spans 14 amino acids. Germline loops: CDR1 MNHEY, CDR2 SVGAGI. The V and J ends lost 7 bases and 0 bases respectively, with 10 bases between them. The CDR3 is CASTPAGSGNTIYF. The DNA for the CDR3 is TGTGCCAGCACCCCCGCAGGCTCTGGAAACACCATATATTTT.

The chain recombines TRBV11-2 with TRBJ2-7; TRBD2 might be the D (5 bases). CDR3 length: 15 residues. Germline loops: CDR1 SGHAT, CDR2 FQNNGV. Trimming removed 2 bases from V and 2 bases from J, with 13 bases in between. The CDR3 nucleotides read TGTGCCAGCAGCTTACGAGAGGACGGGGCCTACGAGCAGTACTTC. As protein: CASSLREDGAYEQYF.

The chain is built from TRBV9 and TRBJ2-7, with 7 bases fitting TRBD1. This CDR3 has 13 residues. V gave up 3 bases and J gave up 3 bases; unmatched junction bases: 3. Germline V gene lookup returns CDR1 SGDLS and CDR2 YYNGEE. The CDR3 nucleotides read TGTGCCAGCAGCGCCCGACAGGGCTACGAGCAGTACTTC. Encoded protein: CASSARQGYEQYF.

The CDR3 DNA reads TGTGCCAGCAGCTATCTAATCGACAGGGGGACCCAGTACTTC. It codes for CASSYLIDRGTQYF. The chain links TRBV6-5 to TRBJ2-5; 8 nucleotides line up with TRBD1. J gave up 7 bases and V 6 bases, and 10 bases lay outside the gene matches. The CDR3 covers 14 residues. Germline CDR1 MNHEY, CDR2 SVGAGI.